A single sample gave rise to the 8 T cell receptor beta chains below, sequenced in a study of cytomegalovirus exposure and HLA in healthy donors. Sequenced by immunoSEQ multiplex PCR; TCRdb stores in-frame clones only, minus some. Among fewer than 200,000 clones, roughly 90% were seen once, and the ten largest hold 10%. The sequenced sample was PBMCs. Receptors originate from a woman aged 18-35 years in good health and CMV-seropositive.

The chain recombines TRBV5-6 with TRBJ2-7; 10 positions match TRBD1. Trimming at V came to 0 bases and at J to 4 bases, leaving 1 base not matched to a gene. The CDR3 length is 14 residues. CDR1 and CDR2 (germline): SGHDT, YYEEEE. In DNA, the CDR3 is TGTGCCAGCAGCTTGGGGACAGGGGGGTACGAGCAGTACTTC. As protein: CASSLGTGGYEQYF.

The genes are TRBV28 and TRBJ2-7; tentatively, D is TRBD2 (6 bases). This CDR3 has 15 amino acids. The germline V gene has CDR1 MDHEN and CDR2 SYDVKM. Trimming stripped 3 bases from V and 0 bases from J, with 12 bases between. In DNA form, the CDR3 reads TGTGCCAGCAGTTTCTTCCGGACTAACTCCTACGAGCAGTACTTC. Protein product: CASSFFRTNSYEQYF.

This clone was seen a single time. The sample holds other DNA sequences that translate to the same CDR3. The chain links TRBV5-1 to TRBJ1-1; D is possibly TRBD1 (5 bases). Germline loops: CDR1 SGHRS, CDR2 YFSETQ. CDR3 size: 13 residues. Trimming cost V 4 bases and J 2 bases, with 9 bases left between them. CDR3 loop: CASSRGGNTEAFF. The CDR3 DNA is TGCGCCAGCAGCAGGGGAGGAAACACTGAAGCTTTCTTT. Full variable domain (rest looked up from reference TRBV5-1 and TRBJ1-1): KAGVTQTPRYLIKTRGQQVTLSCSPISGHRSVSWYQQTPGQGLQFLFEYFSETQRNKGNFPGRFSGRQFSNSRSEMNVSTLELGDSALYLCASSRGGNTEAFFGQGTRLTVV.

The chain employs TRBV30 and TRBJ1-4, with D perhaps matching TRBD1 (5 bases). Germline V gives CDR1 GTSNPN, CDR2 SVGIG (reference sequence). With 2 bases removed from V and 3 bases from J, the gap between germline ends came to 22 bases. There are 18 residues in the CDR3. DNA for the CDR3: TGTGCCTGGAGTTCCAGGGCGGAGATCGGTAAGTCTAATGAAAAACTGTTTTTT. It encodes CAWSSRAEIGKSNEKLFF.

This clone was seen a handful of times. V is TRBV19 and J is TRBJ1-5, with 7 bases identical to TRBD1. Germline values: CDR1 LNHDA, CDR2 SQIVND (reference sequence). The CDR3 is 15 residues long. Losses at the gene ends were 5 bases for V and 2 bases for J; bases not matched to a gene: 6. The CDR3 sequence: CASSRGTEGNQPQHF. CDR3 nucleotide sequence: TGTGCCAGTAGTCGAGGGACAGAGGGCAATCAGCCCCAGCATTTT.

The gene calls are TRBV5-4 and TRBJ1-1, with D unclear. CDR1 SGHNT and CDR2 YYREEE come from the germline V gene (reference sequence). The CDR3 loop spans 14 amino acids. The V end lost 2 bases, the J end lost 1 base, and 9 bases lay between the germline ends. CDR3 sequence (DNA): TGTGCCAGCAGCTTAATCGGGAAGAACACTGAAGCTTTCTTT. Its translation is CASSLIGKNTEAFF.

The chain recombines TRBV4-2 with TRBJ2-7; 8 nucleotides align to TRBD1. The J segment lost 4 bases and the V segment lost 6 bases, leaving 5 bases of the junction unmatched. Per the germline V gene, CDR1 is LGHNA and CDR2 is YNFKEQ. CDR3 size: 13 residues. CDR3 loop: CASRKGQGYEQYF. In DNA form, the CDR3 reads TGTGCCAGCAGGAAAGGACAGGGTTACGAGCAGTACTTC.

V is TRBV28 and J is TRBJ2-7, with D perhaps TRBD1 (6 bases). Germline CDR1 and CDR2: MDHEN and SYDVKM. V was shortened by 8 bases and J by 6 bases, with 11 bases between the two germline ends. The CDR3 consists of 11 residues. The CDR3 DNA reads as TGTGCCAGCCGATTAGGGGGCGAGCAGTACTTC. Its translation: CASRLGGEQYF.